This T cell receptor (beta chain) was sequenced in a study of T cells in Graves' hyperthyroidism and ophthalmopathy. This clonotype was counted at least ten times. From RNA transcripts, TCR beta CDR3 regions were amplified. TCR CDR3 regions were first amplified by RT-PCR with HTBI primers. Via MiXCR, TCRdb re-called the multiplex PCR reads, giving one row per CDR3 protein. The sample includes 500,000 to 650,000 distinct CDR3 sequences, 13% to 15% of them seen just once. The CDR3 is 13 amino acids. The germline V and J ends were trimmed by 7 bases and 6 bases, with 16 bases remaining between them. Germline-derived CDR1 and CDR2 are DFQATT and SNEGSKA (reference sequence).

The chain uses TRBV20-1 and TRBJ2-4; D perhaps matches TRBD1 (5 bases). The TCR was taken from a woman between 45 and 65 years old with Graves' ophthalmopathy. The sequenced sample was blood. Here the CDR3 DNA reads TGCAGTGTAACAGGCCGGACGGGAAACATTCAGTACTTC. It is translated as CSVTGRTGNIQYF.